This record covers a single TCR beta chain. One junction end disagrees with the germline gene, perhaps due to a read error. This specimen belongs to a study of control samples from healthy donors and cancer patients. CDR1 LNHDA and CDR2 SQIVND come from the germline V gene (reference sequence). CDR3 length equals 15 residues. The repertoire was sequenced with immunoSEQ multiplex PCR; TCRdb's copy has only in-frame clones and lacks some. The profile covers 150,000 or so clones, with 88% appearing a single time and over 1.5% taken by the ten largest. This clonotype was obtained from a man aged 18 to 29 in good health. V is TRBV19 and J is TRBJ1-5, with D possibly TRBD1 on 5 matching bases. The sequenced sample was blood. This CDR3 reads CASSPIERGNQPQHF. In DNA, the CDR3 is TGTGCCAGTAGTCCTATAGAGAGGGGCAACCAGCCCCAGCATTTT.